Given below is one T cell receptor beta chain in context. The target antigen is unknown. V lost 7 bases and J 6 bases, leaving 13 bases between the germline ends. Germline V gene sequence: CDR1 SGHNT, CDR2 YENEEA. CDR3 length equals 13 residues. PCR primers comprised 60 Vbeta and 13 Jbeta primers. Assay: immunoSEQ multiplex PCR; the TCRdb copy retains only in-frame clones and omits some. Here the sample table reports tens of thousands of clones. This sample is part of a study of cytomegalovirus exposure and HLA in healthy donors. Findings and caveats of the study: The authors later found TCR association rates varying by HLA locus, with DRB1 most and HLA-C fewest.

The sequence was collected from a human donor in good health. Sequences were obtained from PBMCs. The chain has TRBV11-3 and TRBJ2-1; D might be TRBD1 (5 bases). This CDR3 is CASTKPGLNEQFF. CDR3 coding DNA: TGTGCCAGCACCAAGCCAGGGCTCAATGAGCAGTTCTTC.